In its sample, the clone carrying this T cell receptor beta chain was seen many times. Its specificity is not known. All patients were untreated before thyroid surgery. This sample was included in a study of metastatic and nonmetastatic thyroid tumors. Whole-study context: From malignant and benign thyroid patients, repertoires in blood and in tumor or nodule tissue were compared.

The CDR3 spans 17 residues. The germline V gene has CDR1 KGHSH and CDR2 LQKENI. V trimming: 1 base; J trimming: 6 bases; junction bases outside the gene matches: 12. Points from the study as a whole: It was reportedly found that TCR beta diversity was significantly higher in malignant thyroid tumors than in benign nodules, a difference seen in both blood and tumor samples.

TCRdb re-clonotyped the PCR reads via MiXCR. Of 45,000 to 50,000 clones listed, around 23% are singletons. The TCR originated in a male donor with papillary thyroid cancer or a benign thyroid nodule (not recorded which). Some clones in this sample may be carry-over from other donors' samples. The sequenced sample consisted of blood. This rearrangement joins TRBV18 to TRBJ2-7, with 10 nucleotides matching TRBD1. The CDR3 spells CASSPRLSGTGVLEQYF. The CDR3 bases are TGTGCCAGCTCACCACGCCTTTCCGGGACAGGGGTACTCGAGCAGTACTTC.